This is a list of T cell receptor beta chains from one sample in a study of blood T cell repertoires in COVID-19. Only in-frame clones appear in the TCRdb table, and some are missing; sequencing was by immunoSEQ multiplex PCR. The sample holds about 280,000 clones, roughly 90% seen once. The sequenced sample consisted of PBMCs or T cells enriched from blood (not recorded which). Receptor source: a man in his forties who had been exposed to COVID-19. The CDR3 runs from the conserved cysteine through the conserved F or W. The D gene is left open where the match is weak. Size is stated for part of the rows, as once, few or many counts, or as a class when the clone is expanded.

CDR3aa	CDR3nt	d_gene	abundance	v_gene	j_gene
CASSLPLAGAYTIYF	TGTGCCAGCAGTTTACCCCTGGCGGGGGCCTACACCATATATTTT	-	once	TRBV28	TRBJ1-3
CASSATTGGSSGNTIYF	TGTGCCAGCAGTGCCACGACAGGGGGTAGCTCTGGAAACACCATATATTTT	TRBD1	-	TRBV28	TRBJ1-3
CAIRRTVNTEAFF	TGTGCCATCAGAAGGACAGTGAACACTGAAGCTTTCTTT	-	-	TRBV10-3	TRBJ1-1
CASTLPPTNYGYTF	TGTGCCAGCACCCTCCCCCCTACTAACTATGGCTACACCTTC	-	-	TRBV6-5	TRBJ1-2
CSVAPGEETQYF	TGCAGCGTTGCGCCGGGAGAAGAGACCCAGTACTTC	-	-	TRBV29-1	TRBJ2-5
CASSLIPRGGSPLHF	TGTGCCAGCAGTTTAATCCCCCGAGGAGGTTCACCCCTCCACTTT	-	-	TRBV28	TRBJ1-6
CASSVTTGQTDTQYF	TGTGCCAGCAGCGTAACTACAGGGCAAACAGATACGCAGTATTTT	-	-	TRBV9	TRBJ2-3
CASSPGDTIYNEQFF	TGCGCCAGCAGTCCGGGGGATACCATCTACAATGAGCAGTTCTTC	-	-	TRBV4-1	TRBJ2-1
CASRPQGATEAFF	TGCGCCAGCAGGCCTCAGGGGGCCACTGAAGCTTTCTTT	TRBD1	-	TRBV5-1	TRBJ1-1
CASSSGLAVTYEQYF	TGTGCCAGCAGCTCGGGACTAGCGGTAACCTACGAGCAGTACTTC	TRBD2	-	TRBV7-9	TRBJ2-7
CASSQDPLGSGVGNEQFF	TGCGCCAGCAGCCAGGATCCCCTTGGTAGCGGAGTAGGAAATGAGCAGTTCTTC	-	once	TRBV4-3	TRBJ2-1
CASSLHNYGYTF	TGTGCCAGCAGCTTACATAACTATGGCTACACCTTC	-	-	TRBV3-1/TRBV3-2	TRBJ1-2
CASRTGMYTEAFF	TGTGCCAGCCGGACAGGGATGTACACTGAAGCTTTCTTT	TRBD1	once	TRBV6-5	TRBJ1-1
CAWSPGTGELFF	TGTGCCTGGAGCCCGGGCACCGGGGAGCTGTTTTTT	-	-	TRBV30	TRBJ2-2
CAHGEGWSDTEAFF	TGTGCCCATGGGGAGGGGTGGTCGGACACTGAAGCTTTCTTT	-	-	TRBV6-5	TRBJ1-1
CASSQVGLNSPLHF	TGTGCCAGCAGCCAGGTGGGGCTTAATTCACCCCTCCACTTT	-	-	TRBV3-1/TRBV3-2	TRBJ1-6
CASSQETIGAAQPQHF	TGTGCCAGCAGCCAAGAAACGATAGGGGCGGCACAGCCCCAGCATTTT	-	-	TRBV4-2	TRBJ1-5
CASSQGGRGQTQYF	TGTGCCAGCAGCCAAGGGGGCAGGGGACAGACCCAGTACTTC	-	-	TRBV14	TRBJ2-5
CASSPAGEADTQYF	TGTGCCAGCAGCCCAGCGGGAGAGGCAGATACGCAGTATTTT	TRBD2	-	TRBV7-9	TRBJ2-3
CASGLALAVSSYNEQFF	TGTGCTAGTGGTTTAGCTTTAGCGGTTTCTTCCTACAATGAGCAGTTCTTC	-	-	TRBV12-5	TRBJ2-1
CAWSVLGALGYTF	TGTGCCTGGAGCGTCTTGGGCGCTTTGGGCTACACCTTC	-	few	TRBV30	TRBJ1-2
CASISGTNVPEKLFF	TGTGCCAGCATTTCCGGGACAAACGTTCCTGAAAAACTGTTTTTT	-	-	TRBV2	TRBJ1-4
CASSQDPGQGEQFF	TGTGCCAGCAGCCAAGATCCCGGACAGGGGGAGCAGTTCTTC	TRBD1	-	TRBV4-2	TRBJ2-1
CASSYEDRMYTEAFF	TGTGCCAGCAGCTACGAGGACAGAATGTACACTGAAGCTTTCTTT	-	-	TRBV5-6	TRBJ1-1
CASSQTSVAEAFF	TGCGCCAGCAGCCAGACATCAGTCGCTGAAGCTTTCTTT	-	-	TRBV4-3	TRBJ1-1
CASSYGQGVFLDTQYF	TGTGCCAGCAGCTACGGACAGGGAGTGTTCTTAGATACGCAGTATTTT	TRBD1	-	TRBV7-9	TRBJ2-3
CASSLGTSGMIEETQYF	TGTGCCAGCAGCTTAGGGACTAGCGGGATGATTGAAGAGACCCAGTACTTC	TRBD2	few	TRBV7-9	TRBJ2-5
CAISGAGGGKLFF	TGTGCCATCAGTGGTGCAGGGGGCGGGAAACTGTTTTTT	TRBD1	many	TRBV10-3	TRBJ1-4
CASSPTGQGAGANVLTF	TGTGCCAGCAGCCCGACAGGCCAGGGAGCTGGGGCCAACGTCCTGACTTTC	-	-	TRBV7-3	TRBJ2-6
CAWSVSSGKNYSPLHF	TGTGCCTGGAGTGTATCATCCGGGAAAAACTATTCACCCCTCCACTTT	-	-	TRBV30	TRBJ1-6
CASSQDLPRQRRTDTQYF	TGTGCCAGCAGCCAAGATCTTCCCAGGCAACGTAGGACAGATACGCAGTATTTT	-	-	TRBV4-2	TRBJ2-3
CASSLRSLSGANVLTF	TGTGCCAGCAGTTTACGGTCCCTCTCTGGGGCCAACGTCCTGACTTTC	-	-	TRBV27	TRBJ2-6
CASSLQGRGYTF	TGTGCCAGCAGCCTACAGGGGCGAGGCTACACCTTC	TRBD1	-	TRBV28	TRBJ1-2
CASSFRAGGPGEQYF	TGTGCCAGCAGCTTCAGAGCGGGAGGGCCGGGGGAGCAGTACTTC	TRBD2	-	TRBV5-4	TRBJ2-7